A selection of T cell receptor beta chains follows, all from one sample in a study of post-analysis software for immune sequencing data. TCRdb itself ran the PCR reads through MiXCR, one entry per CDR3 protein. The sample holds roughly 670,000 distinct CDR3 sequences, 59% seen once. The sequencing input was blood. All receptors derive from a girl aged 2 to 10 with multiple sclerosis. Both conserved end residues are part of each CDR3. D genes are given only for firm matches. Only some rows state a clone size, as once, few, many or a class for expanded clones.

abundance	v_gene	j_gene	d_gene	CDR3aa	CDR3nt
few	TRBV5-1	TRBJ2-1	TRBD1	CASSSDRGLRNEQFF	TGCGCCAGCAGCTCGGACAGGGGGCTTAGGAATGAGCAGTTCTTC
-	TRBV14	TRBJ2-5	-	CASSQEGVRETQYF	TGTGCCAGCAGCCAAGAGGGAGTTCGAGAGACCCAGTACTTC
-	TRBV10-3	TRBJ2-5	-	CAISARLPNQETQYF	TGTGCCATCAGTGCGCGCCTTCCCAACCAAGAGACCCAGTACTTC
few	TRBV6-2/TRBV6-3	TRBJ2-6	-	CASSWGSGANVLTF	TGTGCCAGCAGTTGGGGTTCTGGGGCCAACGTCCTGACTTTC
-	TRBV30	TRBJ2-1	TRBD2	CARSQLAGGGEQFF	TGTGCCAGGTCCCAACTAGCGGGAGGGGGTGAGCAGTTCTTC
-	TRBV7-3	TRBJ2-3	-	CASSPGSRKGDTQYF	TGTGCCAGCAGCCCGGGGAGCAGAAAGGGGGATACGCAGTATTTT
-	TRBV24-1	TRBJ2-3	TRBD1	CATSDYGTGGTDTQYF	TGTGCCACCAGTGATTATGGGACAGGGGGCACAGATACGCAGTATTTT
few	TRBV29-1	TRBJ2-7	-	CSVSCTRISSYEQYF	TGCAGCGTGTCGTGTACGCGAATTAGCTCCTACGAGCAGTACTTC
-	TRBV4-2	TRBJ1-2	-	CASSQESNSYGYTF	TGTGCCAGCAGCCAAGAGAGCAACAGCTATGGCTACACCTTC
-	TRBV2	TRBJ2-1	-	CASSDRDSYNEQFF	TGTGCCAGCAGCGACCGGGACTCCTACAATGAGCAGTTCTTC
-	TRBV14	TRBJ2-1	-	CASSQLDGSYNEQFF	TGTGCCAGCAGCCAATTAGACGGATCCTACAATGAGCAGTTCTTC
-	TRBV7-2	TRBJ1-5	TRBD1	CASSLLGTGNQPQHF	TGTGCCAGCAGCTTACTCGGGACAGGGAATCAGCCCCAGCATTTT
-	TRBV20-1	TRBJ2-1	TRBD2	CSAPRLAGGTYNEQFF	TGCAGTGCCCCGCGACTAGCGGGGGGCACCTACAATGAGCAGTTCTTC
-	TRBV10-2	TRBJ2-7	-	CASSLGGTEQYF	TGCGCCAGCAGTCTAGGAGGGACCGAGCAGTACTTC